These T cell receptor beta chains were read from a single sample in a study of blood T cell repertoires in COVID-19. The protocol was immunoSEQ multiplex PCR, while the TCRdb copy is restricted to in-frame clones and leaves out a portion. The sample has fewer than 80,000 clones, 88% seen once; the top ten hold roughly 9.1%. Sample: peripheral blood. The receptors derive from a human donor in a cohort sampled during active COVID-19. The CDR3 runs from the conserved cysteine through the conserved F or W. D genes are given only for firm matches.

J gene | V gene | D gene | CDR3 DNA | CDR3 protein
TRBJ2-1 | TRBV6-2/TRBV6-3 | - | TGTGCCAGCAGTTACCGGACAAATTTTAACAATGAGCAGTTCTTC | CASSYRTNFNNEQFF
TRBJ1-2 | TRBV20-1 | - | TGCAGTGCTAGTGGCGGAATTGACTACACCTTC | CSASGGIDYTF
TRBJ2-3 | TRBV3-1/TRBV3-2 | TRBD1 | TGTGCCAGCAGCGGACAGGGGACAGATACGCAGTATTTT | CASSGQGTDTQYF
TRBJ2-3 | TRBV7-6 | - | TGTGCCAGCAGCTTAGCAAAAGGACAGAGCACAGATACGCAGTATTTT | CASSLAKGQSTDTQYF
TRBJ2-7 | TRBV4-1 | TRBD1 | TGCGCCAGCAGCCAAGACGAAAGGACAGGGGGAAGGAACGAGCAGTACTTC | CASSQDERTGGRNEQYF
TRBJ2-1 | TRBV7-9 | TRBD1 | TGTGCCAGCAGCCCCTCGGGACAGTTTAGCGATGAGCAGTTCTTC | CASSPSGQFSDEQFF
TRBJ2-1 | TRBV27 | - | TGTGCCAGCAGTTTTTTTTTGGGCGGGCTTGGTGAGCAGTTCTTC | CASSFFLGGLGEQFF
TRBJ1-1 | TRBV5-4 | - | TGTGCCAGCAGCTTGTTCGATCGGGGGGCGGACACTGAAGCTTTCTTT | CASSLFDRGADTEAFF
TRBJ1-5 | TRBV15 | TRBD1 | TGTGCCACCAGCGGAAAGGGGGACAGGGCTGGCAATCAGCCCCAGCATTTT | CATSGKGDRAGNQPQHF
TRBJ1-6 | TRBV28 | - | TGTGCCAGCAGTCCCACGGGGGGGTTGTCACCCCTCCACTTT | CASSPTGGLSPLHF
TRBJ1-5 | TRBV2 | - | TGTGCCAGCAGTGATGGAGGGAATAGCAATCAGCCCCAGCATTTT | CASSDGGNSNQPQHF
TRBJ2-7 | TRBV5-5 | - | TGTGCCAGCAGCGCTTCCCCTAGCCCTTACGAGCAGTACTTC | CASSASPSPYEQYF
TRBJ2-5 | TRBV4-1 | TRBD2 | TGCGCCAGCAGCCAAGATTGGGCTAGCGGGGGGTCCGGGGAGACCCAGTACTTC | CASSQDWASGGSGETQYF
TRBJ2-5 | TRBV11-3 | - | TGTGCCAGCAGCCCGCCCGGGGGAGAGACCCAGTACTTC | CASSPPGGETQYF
TRBJ2-1 | TRBV5-4 | - | TGTGCCAGCAGCTTGGGGCTAGCGCGGTACAATGAGCAGTTCTTC | CASSLGLARYNEQFF